The rows below give T cell receptor beta chains drawn from one sample of a study of cytomegalovirus exposure and HLA in healthy donors. Profiling relied on immunoSEQ multiplex PCR, and the TCRdb table lists in-frame clones only, not all of them. This sample has some 51,000 clones, with over 55% found just once. The sample was PBMCs. Receptors were obtained from a middle-aged man in good health and CMV-seropositive. CDR3s include the opening cysteine and the closing phenylalanine or tryptophan. A D gene is named only where the DNA matches it firmly. Clone size is shown for a subset of rows, as once, few, many or a class of expanded clone.

>TRBD1|TRBJ1-4|NA|TRBV27
TGTGCCAGCAGTCCTGACAGGGCGAATAAACTGTTTTTT
CASSPDRANKLFF
>TRBD1|TRBJ1-4|NA|TRBV29-1
TGCAGCGTGGGGACAGGGGTCTTTGAAAAACTGTTTTTT
CSVGTGVFEKLFF
>TRBD1|TRBJ2-5|NA|TRBV4-1
TGCGCCAGCAGCCTGCGGACAGGGGGATACGAGACCCAGTACTTC
CASSLRTGGYETQYF
>TRBD1|TRBJ1-2|NA|TRBV5-1
TGCGCCAGCAGCTCGGGTACTACAGGGGCGAATGGCTACACCTTC
CASSSGTTGANGYTF
>TRBD1|TRBJ1-1|few|TRBV6-1
TGTGCCAGCAGCCCCGACAGGGGAACTTTCTTT
CASSPDRGTFF
>NA|TRBJ1-6|few|TRBV30
TGTGCCTGGACGGGGGGCAATAATTCACCCCTCCACTTT
CAWTGGNNSPLHF
>TRBD1|TRBJ1-2|NA|TRBV5-1
TGCGCCAGCAGCCAGACAGGACAGGGGCGTCGTGGCTACACCTTC
CASSQTGQGRRGYTF
>NA|TRBJ2-3|NA|TRBV7-8
TGTGCCAGCAGCGAGGCGGCTAGTGTCGCAGATACGCAGTATTTT
CASSEAASVADTQYF
>TRBD1|TRBJ1-2|NA|TRBV2
TGTGCCAGCACCCCGGACAGGAACTATGGCTACACCTTC
CASTPDRNYGYTF
>NA|TRBJ2-7|NA|TRBV5-4
TGTGCCAGCAGCTTGGATTGGACAAATACCTACGAGCAGTACTTC
CASSLDWTNTYEQYF
>NA|TRBJ1-1|NA|TRBV7-2
TGTGCCAGCAGCTTAGGGGGCCACAGGGACACTGAAGCTTTCTTT
CASSLGGHRDTEAFF
>NA|TRBJ2-1|NA|TRBV4-2
TGTGCCAGCAGCCAAGAGGCAGGGATCAATGAGCAGTTCTTC
CASSQEAGINEQFF
>NA|TRBJ1-6|NA|TRBV27
TGTGCCAGCAGTTTAAGATTGGGGAGCTCCTATAATTCACCCCTCCACTTT
CASSLRLGSSYNSPLHF
>TRBD2|TRBJ2-3|NA|TRBV7-6
TGTGCCAGCAGCTCCAGGACTAGCGGGGGCCCTGATACGCAGTATTTT
CASSSRTSGGPDTQYF
>TRBD2|TRBJ2-5|few|TRBV7-2
TGTGCCAGCAGTCCCCGGGGGGAAGAGACCCAGTACTTC
CASSPRGEETQYF
>TRBD1|TRBJ1-2|NA|TRBV7-3
TGTGCCATCAAGGTGGGAGGGGACAGGGATGGCTACACCTTC
CAIKVGGDRDGYTF
>TRBD1|TRBJ2-2|NA|TRBV4-3
TGCGCCAGCAGCCTAGACAGGGCCGCCGTGGGGACCGGGGAGCTGTTTTTT
CASSLDRAAVGTGELFF
>NA|TRBJ1-5|NA|TRBV7-8
TGTGCCAGCAGCTTAGCCCTGAGGGGCAATCAGCCCCAGCATTTT
CASSLALRGNQPQHF
>TRBD2|TRBJ2-3|NA|TRBV27
TGTGCCAGCGGGATTAACCGGGACGGGGGGATCCCAGATACGCAGTATTTT
CASGINRDGGIPDTQYF
>NA|TRBJ1-1|NA|TRBV29-1
TGCAGCGCATCCAGGGAGGGGGCTGAAGCTTTCTTT
CSASREGAEAFF
>NA|TRBJ1-5|NA|TRBV7-9
TGTGCCAGCAGCTTACAGGGGAGCAATCAGCCCCAGCATTTT
CASSLQGSNQPQHF
>TRBD1|TRBJ2-1|NA|TRBV18
TGTGCCAGCTCCTGGACAGGGGGCAGGGATGAGCAGTTCTTC
CASSWTGGRDEQFF
>TRBD2|TRBJ2-7|NA|TRBV30
TGTGCCTGGAGCGCGGGGGGTTCCTCCTACGAGCAGTACTTC
CAWSAGGSSYEQYF
>NA|TRBJ2-3|NA|TRBV27
TGTGCCAGCAGTTCCCCCAATGCGGGGTACACAGATACGCAGTATTTT
CASSSPNAGYTDTQYF
>TRBD1|TRBJ1-1|NA|TRBV7-2
TGTGCCAGCAGTCCCGACAGGGGGAAAGCTTTCTTT
CASSPDRGKAFF
>TRBD2|TRBJ2-3|NA|TRBV4-2
TGTGCCAGCAGCCAAGATCCCCCGAGCGGGGTTAGCACAGATACGCAGTATTTT
CASSQDPPSGVSTDTQYF
>TRBD2|TRBJ2-1|NA|TRBV6-6
TGTGCCAGCAGTTATGAGGAGACTAGCCAGTTCTTC
CASSYEETSQFF
>NA|TRBJ2-1|NA|TRBV30
TGTGCCTGGAGTCCCTTCCCCAGCAATGAGCAGTTCTTC
CAWSPFPSNEQFF
>NA|TRBJ1-1|NA|TRBV27
TGTGCCAGCAGTACCGGACTCCTGAACACTGAAGCTTTCTTT
CASSTGLLNTEAFF
>NA|TRBJ2-1|NA|TRBV5-4
TGTGCCAGCAGCTTTCAGGGGATCCAAAACAATGAGCAGTTCTTC
CASSFQGIQNNEQFF
>NA|TRBJ2-3|NA|TRBV27
TGTGCCAGCAGTTTATCTGCAGGCTCCCCGAGCACAGATACGCAGTATTTT
CASSLSAGSPSTDTQYF
>TRBD1|TRBJ2-7|few|TRBV5-1
TGCGCCAGCAGCTTGGGGGACAGGGGCCCGCTAGAGCAGTACTTC
CASSLGDRGPLEQYF
>TRBD1|TRBJ1-1|once|TRBV7-6
TGTGCCAGCAGCTTGGGCCGGACAGGGAGAACTGAAGCTTTCTTT
CASSLGRTGRTEAFF
>TRBD2|TRBJ2-1|NA|TRBV13
TGTGCCAGCAGCATCACTAGCGGGGGGGTAAATGAGCAGTTCTTC
CASSITSGGVNEQFF
>TRBD1|TRBJ1-1|once|TRBV28
TGTGCCAGCAGTCGGGACAGGGGGTATGAAGCTGAAGCTTTCTTT
CASSRDRGYEAEAFF
>NA|TRBJ1-3|NA|TRBV30
TGTGCCTGGGGGGGAGGGTGGCGTATCTCTGGAAACACCATATATTTT
CAWGGGWRISGNTIYF
>TRBD1|TRBJ1-2|few|TRBV4-3
TGCGCCAGCAGCCAGGCCAGGACAGGGGTCTATGGCTACACCTTC
CASSQARTGVYGYTF
>NA|TRBJ1-1|NA|TRBV5-6
TGTGCCAGCAGTTTAGTTGACACTGAAGCTTTCTTT
CASSLVDTEAFF
>TRBD2|TRBJ2-1|NA|TRBV11-2
TGTGCCAGCACCATTAGCGGGGGGTACAATGAGCAGTTCTTC
CASTISGGYNEQFF
>TRBD1|TRBJ1-4|once|TRBV5-1
TGCGCCAGCAGCTCGGACAGGGGGACTGTCAATGAAAAACTGTTTTTT
CASSSDRGTVNEKLFF
>TRBD1|TRBJ1-1|NA|TRBV6-1
TGTGCCAGCAGTGGTGACAGGGGGCTTACTGAAGCTTTCTTT
CASSGDRGLTEAFF
>NA|TRBJ1-4|NA|TRBV10-3
TGTGCCATCAGTGAAAGAGGTGAAAAACTGTTTTTT
CAISERGEKLFF
>NA|TRBJ2-5|NA|TRBV5-1
TGCGCCAGCAGCTTTGGCGGGACTGGACAGACCCAGTACTTC
CASSFGGTGQTQYF
>TRBD1|TRBJ2-7|NA|TRBV6-5
TGTGCCAGCAGATCCGCGGGACAGGGCTACGAGCAGTACTTC
CASRSAGQGYEQYF
>NA|TRBJ1-2|NA|TRBV21-1
TGTGCCAGCAGCATAGGGGGAGGGGGACGGACCTATGGCTACACCTTC
CASSIGGGGRTYGYTF
>NA|TRBJ1-1|NA|TRBV5-1
TGCGCCAGCAGCTTGTTTGGGGGGAGCATGAACACTGAAGCTTTCTTT
CASSLFGGSMNTEAFF
>TRBD2|TRBJ2-2|NA|TRBV5-1
TGCGCCAGCAGCCCCCGGACTAGCGGGGGGGCCGGGGAGCTGTTTTTT
CASSPRTSGGAGELFF
>TRBD1|TRBJ2-7|NA|TRBV5-1
TGCGCCAGCAGCTCCGACCCGATTCCGACCCTCCGGGACAGGGGGGACTACGAGCAGTACTTC
CASSSDPIPTLRDRGDYEQYF
>TRBD1|TRBJ1-4|NA|TRBV28
TGTGCCAGCAGTTTATTGGGACAGGCGGATGAAAAACTGTTTTTT
CASSLLGQADEKLFF
>TRBD1|TRBJ2-5|NA|TRBV11-1
TGTGCCAGCAGCATTAGGACAGGGCTCCGGCAAGAGACCCAGTACTTC
CASSIRTGLRQETQYF
>NA|TRBJ1-1|NA|TRBV12-2
TGTGCAAGTCGCTTAGCGCTGCGGGGGGAGAACACTGAAGCTTTCTTT
CASRLALRGENTEAFF
>NA|TRBJ2-7|NA|TRBV7-6
TGTGCCAGCAGCTTAGCGGCAGACTACGAGCAGTACTTC
CASSLAADYEQYF
>NA|TRBJ2-5|NA|TRBV30
TGTGCCTGGAGTAAAGGAAGGGGGTGGCAAGAGACCCAGTACTTC
CAWSKGRGWQETQYF
>NA|TRBJ1-4|few|TRBV5-4
TGTGCCAGCAGCTTTTTTTGGGGGCAGAATGAAAAACTGTTTTTT
CASSFFWGQNEKLFF